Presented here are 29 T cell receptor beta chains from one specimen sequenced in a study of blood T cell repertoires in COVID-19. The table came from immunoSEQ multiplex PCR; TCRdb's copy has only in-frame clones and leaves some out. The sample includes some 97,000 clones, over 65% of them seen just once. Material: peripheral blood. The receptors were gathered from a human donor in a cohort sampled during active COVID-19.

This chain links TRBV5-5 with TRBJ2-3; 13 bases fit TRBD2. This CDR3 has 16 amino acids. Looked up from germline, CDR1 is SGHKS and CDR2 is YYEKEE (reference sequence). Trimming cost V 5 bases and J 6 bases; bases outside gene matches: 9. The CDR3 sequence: CASRSGLAGASDTQYF. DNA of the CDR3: TGTGCCAGCAGATCCGGACTAGCGGGAGCTTCCGATACGCAGTATTTT.

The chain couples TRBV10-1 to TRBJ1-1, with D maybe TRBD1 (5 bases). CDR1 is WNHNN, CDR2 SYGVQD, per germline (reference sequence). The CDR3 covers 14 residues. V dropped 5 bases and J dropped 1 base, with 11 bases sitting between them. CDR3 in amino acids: CASSQGLPNTEAFF. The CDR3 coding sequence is TGCGCCAGCAGTCAGGGACTCCCGAACACTGAAGCTTTCTTT.

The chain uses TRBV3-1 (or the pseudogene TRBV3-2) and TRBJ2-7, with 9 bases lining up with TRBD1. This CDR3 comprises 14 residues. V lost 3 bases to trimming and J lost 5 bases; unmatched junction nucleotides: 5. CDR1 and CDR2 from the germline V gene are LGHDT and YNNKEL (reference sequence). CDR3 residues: CASSHNRGRDEQYF. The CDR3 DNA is TGTGCCAGCAGCCATAACAGGGGGCGAGACGAGCAGTACTTC.

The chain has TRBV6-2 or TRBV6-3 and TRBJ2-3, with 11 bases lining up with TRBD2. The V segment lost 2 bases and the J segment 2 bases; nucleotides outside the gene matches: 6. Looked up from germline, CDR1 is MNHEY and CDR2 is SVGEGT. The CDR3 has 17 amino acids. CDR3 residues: CASSYGVAGGTTDTQYF. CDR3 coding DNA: TGTGCCAGCAGTTACGGAGTAGCGGGAGGGACCACAGATACGCAGTATTTT.

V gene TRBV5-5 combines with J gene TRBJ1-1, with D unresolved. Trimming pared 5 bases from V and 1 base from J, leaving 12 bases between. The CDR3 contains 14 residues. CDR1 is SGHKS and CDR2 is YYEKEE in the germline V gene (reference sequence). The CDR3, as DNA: TGTGCCAGCAGTCCCGGTGAAGCGAACACTGAAGCTTTCTTT. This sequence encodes CASSPGEANTEAFF.

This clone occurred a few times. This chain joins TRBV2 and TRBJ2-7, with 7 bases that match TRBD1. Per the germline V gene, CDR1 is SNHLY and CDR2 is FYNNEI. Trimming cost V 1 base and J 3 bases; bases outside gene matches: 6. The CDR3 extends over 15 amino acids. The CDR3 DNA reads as TGTGCCAGCAGTGAAGAGGGGGCAGAGGTCTACGAGCAGTACTTC. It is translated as CASSEEGAEVYEQYF.

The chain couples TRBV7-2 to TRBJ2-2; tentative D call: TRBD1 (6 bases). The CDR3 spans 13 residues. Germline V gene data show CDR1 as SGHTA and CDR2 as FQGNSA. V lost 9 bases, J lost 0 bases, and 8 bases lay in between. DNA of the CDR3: TGTGCCAGACGGGACACGAACACCGGGGAGCTGTTTTTT. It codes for CARRDTNTGELFF.

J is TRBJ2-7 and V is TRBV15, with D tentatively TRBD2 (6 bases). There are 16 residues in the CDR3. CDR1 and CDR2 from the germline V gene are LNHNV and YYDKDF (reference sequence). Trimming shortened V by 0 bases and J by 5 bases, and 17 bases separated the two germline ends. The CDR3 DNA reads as TGTGCCACCAGCAGAGATAGAGGGCGGGGCGGTGACGAGCAGTACTTC. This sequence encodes CATSRDRGRGGDEQYF.

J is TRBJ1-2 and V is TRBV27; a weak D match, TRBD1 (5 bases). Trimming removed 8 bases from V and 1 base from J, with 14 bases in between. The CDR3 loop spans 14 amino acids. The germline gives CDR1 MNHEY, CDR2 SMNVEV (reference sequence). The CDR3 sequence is CASWRAGINYGYTF. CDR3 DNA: TGTGCCAGCTGGAGGGCAGGGATTAACTATGGCTACACCTTC.

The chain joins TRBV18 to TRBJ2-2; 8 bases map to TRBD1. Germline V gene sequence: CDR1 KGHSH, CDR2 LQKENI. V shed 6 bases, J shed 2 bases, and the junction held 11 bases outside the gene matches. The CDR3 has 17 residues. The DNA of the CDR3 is TGTGCCAGCTCCCCGAAGGACAGGGCAAGTAACACCGGGGAGCTGTTTTTT. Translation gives CASSPKDRASNTGELFF.

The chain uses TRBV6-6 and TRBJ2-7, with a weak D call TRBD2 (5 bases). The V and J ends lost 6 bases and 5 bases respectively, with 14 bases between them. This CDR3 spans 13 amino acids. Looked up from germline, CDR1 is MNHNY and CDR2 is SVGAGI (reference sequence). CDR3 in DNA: TGTGCCAGCAGCCTCCCCACTAGTGACGAGCAGTACTTC. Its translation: CASSLPTSDEQYF.

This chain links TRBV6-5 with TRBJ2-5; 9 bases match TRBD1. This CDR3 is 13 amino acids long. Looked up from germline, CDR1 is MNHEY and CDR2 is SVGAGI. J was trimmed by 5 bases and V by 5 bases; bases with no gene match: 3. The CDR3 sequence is CASSRDRGETQYF. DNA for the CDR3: TGTGCCAGCAGTCGTGACAGGGGGGAGACCCAGTACTTC.

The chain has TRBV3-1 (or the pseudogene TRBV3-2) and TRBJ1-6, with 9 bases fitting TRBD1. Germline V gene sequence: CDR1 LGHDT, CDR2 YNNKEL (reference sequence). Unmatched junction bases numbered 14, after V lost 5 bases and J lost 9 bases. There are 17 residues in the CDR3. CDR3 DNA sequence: TGTGCCAGCAGCTACACAACAGGGGGCACTTCTAGTTCACCCCTCCACTTT. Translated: CASSYTTGGTSSSPLHF.

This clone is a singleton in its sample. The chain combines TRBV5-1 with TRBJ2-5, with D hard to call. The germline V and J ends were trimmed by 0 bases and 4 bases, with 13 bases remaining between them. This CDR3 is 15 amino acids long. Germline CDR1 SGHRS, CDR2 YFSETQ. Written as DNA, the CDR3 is TGCGCCAGCAGCTTGGGCCTAGTTCTTGTAGAGACCCAGTACTTC. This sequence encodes CASSLGLVLVETQYF. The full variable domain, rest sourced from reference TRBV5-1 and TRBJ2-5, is KAGVTQTPRYLIKTRGQQVTLSCSPISGHRSVSWYQQTPGQGLQFLFEYFSETQRNKGNFPGRFSGRQFSNSRSEMNVSTLELGDSALYLCASSLGLVLVETQYFGPGTRLLVL.

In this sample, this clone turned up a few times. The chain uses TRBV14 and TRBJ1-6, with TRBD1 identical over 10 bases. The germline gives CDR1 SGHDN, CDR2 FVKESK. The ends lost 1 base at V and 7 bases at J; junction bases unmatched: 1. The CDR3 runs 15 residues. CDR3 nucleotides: TGTGCCAGCAGCCAAGGACAGGGGGCGAATTCACCCCTCCACTTT. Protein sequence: CASSQGQGANSPLHF.

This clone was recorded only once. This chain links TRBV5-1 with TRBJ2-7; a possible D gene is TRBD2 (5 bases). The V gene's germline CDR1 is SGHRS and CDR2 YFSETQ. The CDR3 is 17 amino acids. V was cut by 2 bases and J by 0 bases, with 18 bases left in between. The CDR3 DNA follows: TGCGCCAGCAGCTTTGGTTGGCTAGCAGAAAGCTCCTACGAGCAGTACTTC. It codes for CASSFGWLAESSYEQYF.

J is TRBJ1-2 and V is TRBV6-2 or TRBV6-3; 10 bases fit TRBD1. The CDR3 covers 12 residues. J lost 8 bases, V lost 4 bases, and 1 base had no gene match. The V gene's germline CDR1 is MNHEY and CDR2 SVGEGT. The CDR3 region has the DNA TGTGCCAGCAGTTTGACAGGGGGCGGCTACACCTTC. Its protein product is CASSLTGGGYTF.

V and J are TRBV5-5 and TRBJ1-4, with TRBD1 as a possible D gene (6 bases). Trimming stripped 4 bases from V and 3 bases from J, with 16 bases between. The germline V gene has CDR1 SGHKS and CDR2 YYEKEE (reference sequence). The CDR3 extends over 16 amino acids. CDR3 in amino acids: CASSPGTKGANEKLFF. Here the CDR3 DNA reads TGTGCCAGCAGCCCAGGGACGAAGGGGGCTAATGAAAAACTGTTTTTT.

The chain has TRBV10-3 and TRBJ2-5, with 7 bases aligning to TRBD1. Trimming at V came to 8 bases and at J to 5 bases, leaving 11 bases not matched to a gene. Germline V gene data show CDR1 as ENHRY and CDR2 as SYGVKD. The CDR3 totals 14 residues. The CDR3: CAIGSQGSRETQYF. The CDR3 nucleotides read TGTGCCATCGGATCACAGGGGTCTCGTGAGACCCAGTACTTC.

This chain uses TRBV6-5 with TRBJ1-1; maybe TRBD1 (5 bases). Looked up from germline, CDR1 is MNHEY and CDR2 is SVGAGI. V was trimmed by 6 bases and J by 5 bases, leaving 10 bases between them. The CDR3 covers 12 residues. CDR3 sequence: CASRQGGTEAFF. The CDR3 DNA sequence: TGTGCCAGCAGGCAGGGTGGAACTGAAGCTTTCTTT.

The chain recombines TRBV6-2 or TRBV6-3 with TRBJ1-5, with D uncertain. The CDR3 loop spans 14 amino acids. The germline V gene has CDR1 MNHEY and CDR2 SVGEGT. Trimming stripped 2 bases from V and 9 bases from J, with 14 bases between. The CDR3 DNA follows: TGTGCCAGCAGTTACGAGGGTCGGGCGCGGCCCCAGCATTTT. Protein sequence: CASSYEGRARPQHF.

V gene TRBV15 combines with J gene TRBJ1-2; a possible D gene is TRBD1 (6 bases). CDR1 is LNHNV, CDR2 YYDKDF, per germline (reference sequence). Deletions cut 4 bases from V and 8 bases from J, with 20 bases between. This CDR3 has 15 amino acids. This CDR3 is CATSKAGVDRRGYTF. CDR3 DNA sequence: TGTGCCACCAGCAAGGCAGGGGTGGACCGCCGGGGCTACACCTTC.

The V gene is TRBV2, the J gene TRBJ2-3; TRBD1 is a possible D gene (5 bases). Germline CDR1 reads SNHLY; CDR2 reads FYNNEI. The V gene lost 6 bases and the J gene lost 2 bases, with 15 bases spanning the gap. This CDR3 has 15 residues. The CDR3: CASSERGRITDTQYF. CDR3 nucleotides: TGTGCCAGCAGCGAAAGGGGCAGGATCACAGATACGCAGTATTTT.

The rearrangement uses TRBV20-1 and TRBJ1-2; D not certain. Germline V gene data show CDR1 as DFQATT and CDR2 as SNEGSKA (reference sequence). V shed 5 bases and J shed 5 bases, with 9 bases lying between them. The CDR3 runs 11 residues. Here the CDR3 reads CSARTGYGYTF. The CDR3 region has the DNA TGCAGTGCTCGAACCGGTTATGGCTACACCTTC.

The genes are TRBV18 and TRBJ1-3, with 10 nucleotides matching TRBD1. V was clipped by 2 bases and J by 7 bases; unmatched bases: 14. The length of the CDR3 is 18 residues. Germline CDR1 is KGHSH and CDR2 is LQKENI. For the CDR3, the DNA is TGTGCCAGCTCACCAACACCGGGACAGGGGTTTTTTGGGAACACCATATATTTT. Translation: CASSPTPGQGFFGNTIYF.

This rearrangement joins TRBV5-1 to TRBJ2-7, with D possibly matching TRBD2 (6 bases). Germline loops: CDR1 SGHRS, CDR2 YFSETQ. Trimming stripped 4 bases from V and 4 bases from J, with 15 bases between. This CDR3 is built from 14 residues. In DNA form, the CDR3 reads TGCGCCAGCAGCAGTGGGAGGCTAGGGTACGAGCAGTACTTC. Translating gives CASSSGRLGYEQYF.

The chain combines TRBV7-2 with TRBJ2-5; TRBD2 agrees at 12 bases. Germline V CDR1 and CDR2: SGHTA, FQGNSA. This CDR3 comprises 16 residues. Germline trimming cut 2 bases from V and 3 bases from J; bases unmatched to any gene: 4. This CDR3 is CASSLPGLAGKETQYF. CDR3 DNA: TGTGCCAGCAGCTTACCTGGACTAGCGGGAAAAGAGACCCAGTACTTC.

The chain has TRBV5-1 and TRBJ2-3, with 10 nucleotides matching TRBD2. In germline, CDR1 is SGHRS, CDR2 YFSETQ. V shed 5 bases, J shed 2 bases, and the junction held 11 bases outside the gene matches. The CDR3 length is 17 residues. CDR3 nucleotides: TGCGCCAGCAGTCCTGGGGCTCTAGCGGGGGCCACAGATACGCAGTATTTT. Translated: CASSPGALAGATDTQYF.

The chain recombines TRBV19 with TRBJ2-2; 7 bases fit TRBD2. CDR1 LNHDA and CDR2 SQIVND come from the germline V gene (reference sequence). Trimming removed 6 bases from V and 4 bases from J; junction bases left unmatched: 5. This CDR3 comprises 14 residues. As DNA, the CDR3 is TGTGCCAGTAGCCGTAGCGGGCTCACCGGGGAGCTGTTTTTT. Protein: CASSRSGLTGELFF.